This T cell receptor (beta chain) was captured by sequencing in a study of radiotherapy plus CTLA-4 blockade in lung cancer. In germline, CDR1 is GTSNPN, CDR2 SVGIG (reference sequence). The V end lost 2 bases, the J end lost 14 bases, and 18 bases lay between the germline ends. The CDR3 is made up of 12 amino acids. Libraries were prepared by immunoSEQ multiplex PCR; TCRdb keeps only in-frame clonotypes and omits some of them. This sample yields about 73,000 clones, of which around 86% are seen a single time; 35% to 50% belongs to the top ten. The chain joins TRBV30 to TRBJ1-2; D not resolved. The TCR comes from a human donor with non-small cell lung cancer that progressed on radiotherapy plus ipilimumab. The input for sequencing was peripheral blood, taken from a patient treated with radiotherapy plus ipilimumab. In nucleotides, the CDR3 is TGTGCCTGGAGTCTAGGCGGCAACGTCTGGACCTTC. The encoded protein is CAWSLGGNVWTF.